One and the same sample provided the 5 T cell receptor beta chains below, sequenced in a study of T cells in Graves' hyperthyroidism and ophthalmopathy. RNA transcripts gave rise to amplified TCR beta CDR3 regions. HTBI primers were used for first-round RT-PCR of the TCR CDR3. Using its own MiXCR run on the multiplex PCR reads, TCRdb lists one record per CDR3 protein. Of under 450,000 distinct CDR3 sequences listed, roughly 13% are singletons. Sequencing input: blood. The source is a man aged 25 to 40 with Graves' hyperthyroidism that later progressed to Graves' ophthalmopathy.

J is TRBJ2-7 and V is TRBV2; 8 nucleotides align to TRBD1. Germline CDR1 and CDR2: SNHLY and FYNNEI. Unmatched junction bases numbered 6, after V lost 7 bases and J lost 1 base. This CDR3 comprises 14 residues. The DNA of the CDR3 is TGTGCCAGCACCGGACAGGGACAGTCCTACGAGCAGTACTTC. Its protein is CASTGQGQSYEQYF.

The V and J genes are TRBV19 and TRBJ1-2, with D maybe TRBD1 (5 bases). V lost 2 bases, J lost 2 bases, and 15 bases lay in between. CDR3 size: 16 residues. In germline, CDR1 is LNHDA, CDR2 SQIVND (reference sequence). CDR3: CASSIKRDGQNYGYTF. As DNA, the CDR3 is TGTGCCAGTAGTATAAAAAGGGACGGCCAAAACTATGGCTACACCTTC.

This clonotype was seen ten or more times. V is TRBV6-2 or TRBV6-3 and J is TRBJ1-2, with TRBD1 identical over 9 bases. Germline values: CDR1 MNHEY, CDR2 SVGEGT. This CDR3 is built from 16 residues. The trim removed 6 bases at V and 3 bases at J, leaving 11 bases unmatched. CDR3: CASRRLGTGYHYGYTF. The CDR3, as DNA: TGTGCCAGCAGACGACTTGGGACAGGGTATCACTATGGCTACACCTTC.

This clonotype was seen ten or more times. This chain uses TRBV12-3 or TRBV12-4 with TRBJ2-1, with D uncertain. This CDR3 spans 10 amino acids. Trimming left V 7 bases short and J 9 bases short, with 7 bases between. The CDR3 loop reads CASTVCEQFF. The CDR3 DNA reads as TGTGCCAGCACGGTCTGTGAGCAGTTCTTC.

This clonotype was seen ten or more times. The chain joins TRBV18 to TRBJ2-1; D possibly uses TRBD1 or TRBD2 (5 bases each). Germline CDR1 KGHSH, CDR2 LQKENI. This CDR3 is built from 13 residues. Between the trimmed V and J ends, which lost 1 base and 8 bases, there was a span of 9 bases. CDR3 in amino acids: CASSPRRDHEQFF. The CDR3 nucleotides read TGTGCCAGCTCACCACGCAGGGACCATGAGCAGTTCTTC.